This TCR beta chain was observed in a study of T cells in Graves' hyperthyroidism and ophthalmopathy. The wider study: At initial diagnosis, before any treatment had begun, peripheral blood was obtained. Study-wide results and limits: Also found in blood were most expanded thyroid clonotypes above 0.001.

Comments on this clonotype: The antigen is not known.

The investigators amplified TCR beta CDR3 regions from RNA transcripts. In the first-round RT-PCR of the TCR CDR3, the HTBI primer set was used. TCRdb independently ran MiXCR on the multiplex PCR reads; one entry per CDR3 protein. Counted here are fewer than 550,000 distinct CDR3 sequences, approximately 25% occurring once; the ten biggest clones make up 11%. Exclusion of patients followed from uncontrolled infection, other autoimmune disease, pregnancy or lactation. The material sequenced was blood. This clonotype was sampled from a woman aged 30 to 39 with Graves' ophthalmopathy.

The CDR3 DNA reads TGTGCCAGCAGCAGAGGACTAAACAGGGTCCACGAGCAGTACTTC. It translates to CASSRGLNRVHEQYF. This chain connects TRBV5-5 to TRBJ2-7; D is perhaps TRBD1 or TRBD2 (6 bases each). Germline assignment: CDR1 SGHKS and CDR2 YYEKEE (reference sequence). V gave up 4 bases and J gave up 5 bases, with 19 bases separating them. The CDR3 sequence is 15 residues long.